This T cell receptor (beta chain) was sequenced for a study of T-cell memory formation after mild COVID-19. Broader study findings: Nothing showed for sure that second-wave clones peaking on day 37 were SARS-CoV-2 specific.

TCR alpha and TCR beta cDNA libraries carrying sample barcodes and UMIs came from 5'RACE with constant-segment primers. TCRdb reprocessed the 5' RACE reads with MiXCR, giving one entry per CDR3 protein. The sample has roughly 180,000 distinct CDR3 sequences, approximately 18% seen once. In its sample, this clonotype was seen a few times. Its antigen is still unknown. The material sequenced was PBMCs or a T cell subset sorted from them (not recorded which). The TCR comes from a man aged 18 to 30 who had mild COVID-19 (a few samples of this study predate the infection). Cell type and time point are not known.

In DNA, the CDR3 is TGCGCCAGCAGCTTGGAGCCCACCGCTAACTATGGCTACACCTTC. This encodes CASSLEPTANYGYTF. This chain links TRBV5-1 with TRBJ1-2, with no clear D. CDR1 is SGHRS and CDR2 is YFSETQ in the germline V gene. The length of the CDR3 is 15 residues. Trimming left V 0 bases short and J 0 bases short, with 9 bases between.